This T cell receptor (beta chain) derives from a study of T cells after yellow fever vaccination. 5'RACE template switching added a universal primer site and UMIs to TCR cDNA. In TCRdb, the 5' RACE reads were re-called with MiXCR into one record per CDR3 protein. The sample has about 50,000 distinct CDR3 sequences; around 6.5% are singletons. Notes on the study in general: When the response was secondary, it was weaker but reached its peak faster, day 5 versus 15. CD4 and CD8 compartments shared a small share of clonotypes. After the booster, roughly 96% of CD4 and approximately 87% of CD8 primary-response clones were re-detected.

CDR1 and CDR2 from the germline V gene are SGHRS and YFSETQ. V was shortened by 2 bases and J by 4 bases, with 9 bases between the two germline ends. The CDR3 length is 13 residues. This clonotype has a count of ten or more. Its antigen is unknown. The starting material was CD8+ T cells sorted from PBMCs, obtained on the day of the first yellow fever vaccination. The chain carries TRBV5-1 and TRBJ1-1; D remains ambiguous. The source of this sequence is a man aged 18-30 years who received the YFV17D yellow fever vaccine. CDR3 in DNA: TGCGCCAGCAGCTTACCGGGGTCCACTGAAGCTTTCTTT. Encoded protein: CASSLPGSTEAFF.